The clone carrying this T cell receptor beta chain came up many times. The antigen is undetermined. The data are from a study of blood T cells in healthy people across ages. For the study at large: Per two T cells, template switching captured roughly one barcoded beta molecule.

CDR3 length: 14 residues. In germline, CDR1 is MNHEY, CDR2 SVGAGI. V was cut by 5 bases and J by 0 bases, with 9 bases left in between. Notes on the study in general: Investigators viewed diversity estimates from one million T cells as underestimates, the study reported.

The authors ran a second PCR of about 6 to 11 cycles using a sample-barcoded 5' primer and a J-beta primer mix. Each single sample gave us at least 2.5 million CDR3-containing paired-end reads. Each CDR3 protein is one row after TCRdb ran MiXCR on the 5' RACE reads. The sample consists of roughly 900,000 distinct CDR3 sequences, about 30% of them appearing once. The clonotype originates from a woman older than 75 in good health. The rearrangement links TRBV6-5 to TRBJ2-3; D not resolved. Sequencing was carried out using blood. CDR3 nucleotide sequence: TGTGCCAGCAGTGATACTGCTAGCACAGATACGCAGTATTTT. Amino acids: CASSDTASTDTQYF.